This T cell receptor beta chain was retrieved from a study of blood T cell repertoires in COVID-19. Study information: The analysed material was cDNA or gDNA that came from T cells, B-cell-depleted T cells, or PBMCs.

Germline CDR1 is SGDLS and CDR2 is YYNGEE. CDR3 length equals 13 residues. Between the trimmed V and J ends, which lost 2 bases and 2 bases, there was a span of 7 bases. Resolution of symptoms, clearance, or two negative PCRs was present in recovered Cohort 3 donors. Some clones are missing from TCRdb's copy, which holds only in-frame ones; the method was immunoSEQ multiplex PCR. The profile shows around 190,000 clones, over 75% of them singletons. This chain uses TRBV9 with TRBJ1-2; a weak D match, TRBD1 (5 bases). Sample: PBMCs or T cells enriched from blood (not recorded which). This TCR came from a man in his forties who had recovered from COVID-19. In DNA form, the CDR3 reads TGTGCCAGCAGCGTGTCAGGGAACTATGGCTACACCTTC. This codes for CASSVSGNYGYTF.